One and the same sample provided the 21 T cell receptor beta chains below, sequenced in a study of T cells after yellow fever vaccination. TCRdb independently ran MiXCR on the 5' RACE reads; one entry per CDR3 protein. The table includes 450,000 to 600,000 distinct CDR3 sequences, approximately 15% detected once. Source: PBMCs, taken on the day of the yellow fever booster vaccination. Receptor source: a man aged 25 to 40 who received the YFV17D yellow fever vaccine.

The rearrangement joins TRBV5-1 to TRBJ2-5; 10 bases fit TRBD1. Germline trimming cut 2 bases from V and 8 bases from J; bases unmatched to any gene: 6. The CDR3 sequence is 14 residues long. Looked up from germline, CDR1 is SGHRS and CDR2 is YFSETQ. CDR3 DNA: TGCGCCAGCAGCTTTCCGGGACAGGGGTCCACCCAGTACTTC. Translating gives CASSFPGQGSTQYF.

This chain uses TRBV10-3 with TRBJ2-6; D may be TRBD1 or TRBD2 (5 bases each). This CDR3 contains 18 residues. The V end was cut by 0 bases, the J end by 1 base, with 13 bases between. Germline CDR1 and CDR2: ENHRY and SYGVKD. The CDR3 region is CAISESAVGVSGANVLTF. The CDR3 coding sequence is TGTGCCATCAGTGAGTCGGCGGTGGGGGTTTCTGGGGCCAACGTCCTGACTTTC.

V gene TRBV7-2 combines with J gene TRBJ2-5, with D possibly being TRBD2 (5 bases). Germline V lookup: CDR1 SGHTA, CDR2 FQGNSA. CDR3 size: 15 residues. With 4 bases removed from V and 4 bases from J, the gap between germline ends came to 16 bases. The CDR3 sequence: CASSSSGLMGETQYF. For the CDR3, the DNA is TGTGCCAGCAGCTCCTCCGGACTGATGGGAGAGACCCAGTACTTC.

This clonotype showed up many times. V and J are TRBV15 and TRBJ1-2; 9 bases agree with TRBD1. This CDR3 region has 15 residues. CDR1 LNHNV and CDR2 YYDKDF come from the germline V gene (reference sequence). Trimming at V came to 5 bases and at J to 4 bases, leaving 8 bases not matched to a gene. The CDR3 DNA reads TGTGCCACCAGCCGCACCGGGACAGGGTTCTATGGCTACACCTTC. Residues: CATSRTGTGFYGYTF.

The chain has TRBV20-1 and TRBJ2-1; the match to TRBD2 covers 8 bases. The V gene end was trimmed by 6 bases and the J gene end by 1 base; junction bases not matched to a gene: 14. The CDR3 extends over 17 amino acids. Germline V gene lookup returns CDR1 DFQATT and CDR2 SNEGSKA (reference sequence). In DNA form, the CDR3 reads TGCAGTGCCAGTGGGAGGGGACTAGGAGTTTCCTACAATGAGCAGTTCTTC. It encodes CSASGRGLGVSYNEQFF.

J is TRBJ2-2 and V is TRBV29-1, with D hard to call. Trimming shortened V by 4 bases and J by 5 bases, and 14 bases separated the two germline ends. The CDR3 totals 14 residues. The germline V gene has CDR1 SQVTM and CDR2 ANQGSEA. The CDR3 here is CSVGTGPRTGELFF. For the CDR3, the DNA is TGCAGCGTTGGGACCGGGCCGAGGACCGGGGAGCTGTTTTTT.

This clonotype was found a few times. The chain uses TRBV23-1 and TRBJ2-3, with D tentatively TRBD1 or TRBD2 (5 bases each). TRBV23-1 belongs to the ORF category, with a function that is uncertain. Deletions cut 5 bases from V and 0 bases from J, with 21 bases between. The CDR3 has 18 amino acids. In DNA form, the CDR3 reads TGCGCCAGCAGTAAATTAGGGACCCCACATTTCAGCACAGATACGCAGTATTTT. It encodes CASSKLGTPHFSTDTQYF.

Comment on this clonotype: One junction end disagrees with the germline gene, perhaps due to a read error. The chain links TRBV6-1 to TRBJ2-1; 7 bases are a match to TRBD2. The CDR3 spans 14 residues. CDR1 MNHNS and CDR2 SASEGT come from the germline V gene. The CDR3 reads CASSGGSPRNELFF. For the CDR3, the DNA is TGTGCCAGCAGTGGCGGGAGCCCCCGAAATGAGCTGTTCTTC.

There are many counts of this clonotype. The chain couples TRBV6-4 to TRBJ2-1; 8 bases align to TRBD2. Germline-derived CDR1 and CDR2 are MRHNA and SNTAGT. CDR3 length: 15 amino acids. With 2 bases clipped from V and 7 bases from J, the junction kept 7 bases outside the gene matches. For the CDR3, the DNA is TGTGCCAGCAGTGACAAAGCGGGAGTCTTTAATGAGCAGTTCTTC. It translates to CASSDKAGVFNEQFF.

A few counts support this clonotype. The V and J genes are TRBV3-1 and TRBJ2-7; D tentatively fits TRBD1 or TRBD2 (5 bases each). The germline V gene has CDR1 LGHDT and CDR2 YNNKEL (reference sequence). V lost 4 bases to trimming and J lost 4 bases, with 17 bases between them. The CDR3 loop spans 15 amino acids. The CDR3 spells CASSLTWDQLYEQYF. The CDR3 bases are TGTGCCAGCAGCCTCACGTGGGACCAACTTTACGAGCAGTACTTC.

This clonotype occurred a few times. The genes are TRBV7-6 and TRBJ2-7; 8 bases are a match to TRBD1. Germline lookup yields CDR1 SGHVS and CDR2 FNYEAQ. V lost 1 base and J lost 5; bases outside the gene matches: 7. This CDR3 is 15 amino acids long. The CDR3 DNA sequence: TGTGCCAGCAGCTTAGAGCAGGGGGCAGGCCACGAGCAGTACTTC. The encoded protein is CASSLEQGAGHEQYF.

This clonotype was found many times. DNA of the CDR3: TGTGCCAGCAGTGCGACTAGCGGCACAGATACGCAGTATTTT. Its protein is CASSATSGTDTQYF. The chain employs TRBV9 and TRBJ2-3; 8 nucleotides line up with TRBD2. CDR3 size: 14 residues. Germline V gene data show CDR1 as SGDLS and CDR2 as YYNGEE. The V gene end was trimmed by 5 bases and the J gene end by 1 base; junction bases not matched to a gene: 3.

This clonotype was observed many times. V and J are TRBV7-8 and TRBJ1-2; D not certain. The CDR3 has 15 residues. Trimming took off 1 base at V and 2 bases at J, with 11 bases between the two ends. The germline V gene has CDR1 SGHVS and CDR2 FQNEAQ. The CDR3 region is CASSLVGGVNYGYTF. CDR3 DNA sequence: TGTGCCAGCAGCTTAGTAGGAGGAGTCAACTATGGCTACACCTTC.

V and J are TRBV5-4 and TRBJ2-7, with a tentative D call TRBD1 (5 bases). Germline CDR1 and CDR2: SGHNT and YYREEE (reference sequence). This CDR3 is 12 amino acids long. V was pared by 3 bases and J by 12 bases, with 16 bases between. The CDR3 DNA reads TGTGCCAGCAGCTCGACAGCTAAGGACCCGTACTTC. This translates into CASSSTAKDPYF.

This clonotype was detected a few times. V is TRBV6-1 and J is TRBJ2-3; D is possibly TRBD1 or TRBD2 (6 bases each). Trimming shortened V by 5 bases and J by 0 bases, and 12 bases separated the two germline ends. Germline V gene lookup returns CDR1 MNHNS and CDR2 SASEGT. The CDR3 contains 15 residues. CDR3 amino acids: CASSRGGLSTDTQYF. The DNA for the CDR3 is TGTGCCAGCAGTAGAGGGGGGTTAAGCACAGATACGCAGTATTTT.

The rearrangement uses TRBV7-9 and TRBJ2-7, with a weak D call TRBD1 (6 bases). Trimming removed 7 bases from V and 7 bases from J, with 23 bases in between. The CDR3 is 15 residues long. Germline V gene data show CDR1 as SEHNR and CDR2 as FQNEAQ (reference sequence). CDR3 nucleotide sequence: TGTGCCAGCATTCGACCAGGGGTAGGCGCATATGAGCAGTACTTC. It is translated as CASIRPGVGAYEQYF.

J is TRBJ2-1 and V is TRBV20-1; D may be TRBD2 (6 bases). Trimming shortened V by 7 bases and J by 0 bases, and 19 bases separated the two germline ends. In germline, CDR1 is DFQATT, CDR2 SNEGSKA (reference sequence). The CDR3 sequence is 16 residues long. CDR3 loop: CSVTHRDLSSYNEQFF. CDR3 bases: TGCAGTGTTACCCACCGGGACTTGAGCTCCTACAATGAGCAGTTCTTC.

The CDR3 bases are TGCAGTGCCAGGGGACCCGGACTCTCTGGGGCCAACGTCCTGACTTTC. The encoded protein is CSARGPGLSGANVLTF. This rearrangement joins TRBV20-1 to TRBJ2-6, with D tentatively TRBD1 (6 bases). V gave up 6 bases and J gave up 0 bases, with 15 bases separating them. Germline loops: CDR1 DFQATT, CDR2 SNEGSKA (reference sequence). The CDR3 has 16 amino acids.

The chain joins TRBV20-1 to TRBJ2-3; D gene uncertain. This CDR3 region has 13 residues. With 2 bases removed from V and 2 bases from J, the gap between germline ends came to 8 bases. Germline V CDR1 and CDR2: DFQATT, SNEGSKA (reference sequence). CDR3 sequence reads: CSARFANTDTQYF. In nucleotides, the CDR3 is TGCAGTGCTAGATTCGCGAACACAGATACGCAGTATTTT.

The chain couples TRBV11-2 to TRBJ1-2; possible D gene TRBD1, 6 bases. The germline gives CDR1 SGHAT, CDR2 FQNNGV. The CDR3 consists of 14 residues. With 2 bases removed from V and 6 bases from J, the gap between germline ends came to 13 bases. In DNA form, the CDR3 reads TGTGCCAGCAGCTTAACAGGGACTAGCAATGGCTACACCTTC. This encodes CASSLTGTSNGYTF.

This clonotype was found many times. This chain links TRBV7-2 with TRBJ2-7, with 8 positions matching TRBD1. The CDR3 totals 15 residues. Germline V gene data show CDR1 as SGHTA and CDR2 as FQGNSA. The V segment lost 0 bases and the J segment 3 bases; nucleotides outside the gene matches: 4. CDR3: CASSLALGQDYEQYF. As DNA, the CDR3 is TGTGCCAGCAGCTTAGCGTTGGGACAGGACTACGAGCAGTACTTC. Full variable domain (missing parts from reference TRBV7-2 and TRBJ2-7): GAGVSQSPSNKVTEKGKDVELRCDPISGHTALYWYRQSLGQGLEFLIYFQGNSAPDKSGLPSDRFSAERTGGSVSTLTIQRTQQEDSAVYLCASSLALGQDYEQYFGPGTRLTVT.